The rows below give T cell receptor beta chains drawn from one sample of a study of cytomegalovirus exposure and HLA in healthy donors. Assay used: immunoSEQ multiplex PCR; TCRdb lists only in-frame clones, some missing. Of about 120,000 clones in the sample, 70% to 80% were seen once. Sequencing was done on a sample of PBMCs. These receptors came from a woman aged 35 to 49 in good health and CMV-seropositive. Each CDR3 is given without its conserved first and last residue. The order of the fields is J gene, V gene, CDR3 protein.

j_call: TRBJ2-1
v_call: TRBV4-3
cdr3_aa: ASSQDGGSGSHEQF

j_call: TRBJ1-2
v_call: TRBV6-5
cdr3_aa: ASSQGNGYT

j_call: TRBJ1-2
v_call: TRBV19
cdr3_aa: ASSMQGGGYT

j_call: TRBJ1-4
v_call: TRBV5-1
cdr3_aa: ASSSTPGAPATNEKLF

j_call: TRBJ1-2
v_call: TRBV5-8
cdr3_aa: ASSLGTDRGYGYT

j_call: TRBJ1-6
v_call: TRBV9
cdr3_aa: ASSVRGDNSPLH

j_call: TRBJ1-1
v_call: TRBV5-1
cdr3_aa: ASSLVPGETEAF

j_call: TRBJ1-4
v_call: TRBV6-5
cdr3_aa: ASPSKTGLNEKLF

j_call: TRBJ1-2
v_call: TRBV9
cdr3_aa: ASSASGTGGSYGYT

j_call: TRBJ2-1
v_call: TRBV5-1
cdr3_aa: ASSWTGGEQF

j_call: TRBJ1-2
v_call: TRBV7-9
cdr3_aa: ASSLDLTGGHGYT

j_call: TRBJ2-7
v_call: TRBV6-5
cdr3_aa: ASSYDPGQGYEQY

j_call: TRBJ2-3
v_call: TRBV10-3
cdr3_aa: AISAGTPAGADTQY

j_call: TRBJ1-5
v_call: TRBV14
cdr3_aa: ASSQPGQGPNQPQH

j_call: TRBJ2-7
v_call: TRBV5-6
cdr3_aa: ASSLPGQGSYEQY

j_call: TRBJ2-5
v_call: TRBV13
cdr3_aa: ASSVTPGLEETQY

j_call: TRBJ2-5
v_call: TRBV5-4
cdr3_aa: ASSFPGQGKETQY

j_call: TRBJ2-5
v_call: TRBV4-2
cdr3_aa: ASSVDGAGGLVTQY

j_call: TRBJ2-7
v_call: TRBV18
cdr3_aa: ASSPQQDSYEQY

j_call: TRBJ1-1
v_call: TRBV19
cdr3_aa: ASSTGTGGPAF

j_call: TRBJ2-3
v_call: TRBV2
cdr3_aa: ASSVFSGGTDTQY

j_call: TRBJ2-1
v_call: TRBV29-1
cdr3_aa: SPGQAYNEQF

j_call: TRBJ1-2
v_call: TRBV2
cdr3_aa: ASSGSWGYT

j_call: TRBJ1-1
v_call: TRBV15
cdr3_aa: ATSRVDRVNTEAF

j_call: TRBJ2-7
v_call: TRBV11-1
cdr3_aa: ASSVRVRSYEQY

j_call: TRBJ2-7
v_call: TRBV5-4
cdr3_aa: ASSQGLAETYEQY

j_call: TRBJ1-2
v_call: TRBV14
cdr3_aa: ASSPTGRRTYGYT

j_call: TRBJ1-2
v_call: TRBV7-9
cdr3_aa: ASSSTEGYGYT

j_call: TRBJ1-5
v_call: TRBV6-1
cdr3_aa: ASSEARGRGQPQH

j_call: TRBJ1-4
v_call: TRBV19
cdr3_aa: ASSIQGSREKLF

j_call: TRBJ1-2
v_call: TRBV7-9
cdr3_aa: ASSRGGDDYGYT

j_call: TRBJ2-3
v_call: TRBV5-1
cdr3_aa: ASSAEGPMDTQY

j_call: TRBJ2-1
v_call: TRBV25-1
cdr3_aa: ASSEGGRNEQF

j_call: TRBJ2-5
v_call: TRBV11-2
cdr3_aa: ASSLRTGGETQY

j_call: TRBJ2-5
v_call: TRBV2
cdr3_aa: ASRRSGTGMEETQY

j_call: TRBJ1-1
v_call: TRBV5-4
cdr3_aa: ASSFPGMNTEAF

j_call: TRBJ2-7
v_call: TRBV5-1
cdr3_aa: ASSLSSRYEQY

j_call: TRBJ2-7
v_call: TRBV5-5
cdr3_aa: ASSLAGGSEQY

j_call: TRBJ1-1
v_call: TRBV2
cdr3_aa: ASSGQGAGTEAF

j_call: TRBJ2-2
v_call: TRBV18
cdr3_aa: ASSPLSGGASGELF

j_call: TRBJ2-2
v_call: TRBV4-1
cdr3_aa: ASTPNTGELF

j_call: TRBJ2-7
v_call: TRBV18
cdr3_aa: ASSPKGLEYYEQY

j_call: TRBJ2-3
v_call: TRBV7-9
cdr3_aa: ASSYFTGNPFH

j_call: TRBJ2-1
v_call: TRBV12-5
cdr3_aa: ASGLVHGDRNYNEQF

j_call: TRBJ2-2
v_call: TRBV7-9
cdr3_aa: ASSPGVWELF